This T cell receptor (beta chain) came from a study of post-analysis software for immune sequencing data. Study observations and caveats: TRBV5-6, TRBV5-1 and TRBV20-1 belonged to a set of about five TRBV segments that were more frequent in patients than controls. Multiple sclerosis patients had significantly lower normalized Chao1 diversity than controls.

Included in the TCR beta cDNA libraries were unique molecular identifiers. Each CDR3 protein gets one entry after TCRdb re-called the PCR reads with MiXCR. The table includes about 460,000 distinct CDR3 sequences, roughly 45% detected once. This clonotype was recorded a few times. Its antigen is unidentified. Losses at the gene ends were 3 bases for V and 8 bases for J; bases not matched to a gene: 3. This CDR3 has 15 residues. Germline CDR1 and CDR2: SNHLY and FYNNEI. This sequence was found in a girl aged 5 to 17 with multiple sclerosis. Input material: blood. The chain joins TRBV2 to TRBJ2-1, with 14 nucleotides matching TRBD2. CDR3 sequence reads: CASSEGLAGVYEQFF. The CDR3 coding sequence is TGTGCCAGCAGTGAGGGACTAGCGGGAGTCTATGAGCAGTTCTTC. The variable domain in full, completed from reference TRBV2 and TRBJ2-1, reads EPEVTQTPSHQVTQMGQEVILRCVPISNHLYFYWYRQILGQKVEFLVSFYNNEISEKSEIFDDQFSVERPDGSNFTLKIRSTKLEDSAMYFCASSEGLAGVYEQFFGPGTRLTVL.